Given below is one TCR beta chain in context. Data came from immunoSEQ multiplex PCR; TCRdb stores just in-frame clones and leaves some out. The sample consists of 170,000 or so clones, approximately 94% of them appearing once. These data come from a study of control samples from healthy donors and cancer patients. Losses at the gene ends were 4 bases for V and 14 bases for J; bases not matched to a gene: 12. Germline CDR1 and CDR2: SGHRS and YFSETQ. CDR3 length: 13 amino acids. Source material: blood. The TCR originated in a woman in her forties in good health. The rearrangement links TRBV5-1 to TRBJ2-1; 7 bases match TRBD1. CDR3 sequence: CASSEPGQAAEFF. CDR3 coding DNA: TGCGCCAGCAGCGAACCTGGACAGGCTGCCGAGTTCTTC.